This passage covers 31 T cell receptor beta chains from one sample sequenced in a study of OX40 agonist ivuxolimab in advanced cancers. Clones were read by immunoSEQ multiplex PCR, and TCRdb kept only the in-frame ones, dropping some. The data hold about 32,000 clones, with roughly 89% observed a single time. The specimen was CD4+ or CD8+ T cells sorted from blood, collected in a trial of the OX40 agonist ivuxolimab. These receptors all stem from an adult with an advanced solid tumor such as melanoma, head and neck, liver or kidney cancer.

This clone was detected a few times. This chain links TRBV6-5 with TRBJ2-3, with a tentative D call TRBD2 (6 bases). Looked up from germline, CDR1 is MNHEY and CDR2 is SVGAGI. The CDR3 runs to 11 residues. Trimming pared 6 bases from V and 5 bases from J, leaving 6 bases between. Here the CDR3 reads CASRGGDTQYF. DNA for the CDR3: TGTGCCAGCAGGGGAGGAGATACGCAGTATTTT.

This rearrangement joins TRBV6-1 to TRBJ1-2; D is undetermined. Germline assignment: CDR1 MNHNS and CDR2 SASEGT. The CDR3 spans 11 residues. Trimming took off 0 bases at V and 7 bases at J, with 3 bases between the two ends. The CDR3 DNA reads TGTGCCAGCAGTGAAGCGCGTGGCTACACCTTC. As protein: CASSEARGYTF.

This chain links TRBV4-3 with TRBJ2-7, with unresolved D. The CDR3 loop spans 15 amino acids. V was trimmed by 1 base and J by 3 bases, leaving 13 bases between them. Germline CDR1 is LGHNA and CDR2 is YSLEER. Here the CDR3 reads CASSQGPGTLYEQYF. CDR3 sequence (DNA): TGCGCCAGCAGCCAAGGACCAGGCACTCTCTACGAGCAGTACTTC.

The chain carries TRBV6-5 and TRBJ1-1; TRBD1 might be the D (5 bases). The germline gives CDR1 MNHEY, CDR2 SVGAGI. The CDR3 sequence is 13 residues long. Trimming stripped 6 bases from V and 5 bases from J, with 13 bases between. Written as DNA, the CDR3 is TGTGCCAGCAGAACGGGGCGGGGGACTGAAGCTTTCTTT. It yields the protein CASRTGRGTEAFF.

The chain couples TRBV7-2 to TRBJ1-6; D not resolved. The CDR3 is made up of 15 amino acids. Deletions cut 4 bases from V and 3 bases from J, with 10 bases between. The V gene's germline CDR1 is SGHTA and CDR2 FQGNSA. The CDR3 DNA sequence: TGTGCCAGCAGCTCCGGGGAGGGCTATAATTCACCCCTCCACTTT. Amino acid sequence: CASSSGEGYNSPLHF.

This clone was counted a single time. In DNA, the CDR3 is TGTGCCAGCAGTCTTACCAAAACACGGACCTACGAGCAGTACTTC. It encodes CASSLTKTRTYEQYF. The V gene is TRBV2, the J gene TRBJ2-7, with D unclear. This CDR3 spans 15 amino acids. Between the trimmed V and J ends, which lost 5 bases and 2 bases, there was a span of 16 bases. CDR1 and CDR2 (germline): SNHLY, FYNNEI. Variable domain in full (rest from reference TRBV2 and TRBJ2-7): EPEVTQTPSHQVTQMGQEVILRCVPISNHLYFYWYRQILGQKVEFLVSFYNNEISEKSEIFDDQFSVERPDGSNFTLKIRSTKLEDSAMYFCASSLTKTRTYEQYFGPGTRLTVT.

J is TRBJ2-7 and V is TRBV4-1; D is ambiguous. Germline V lookup: CDR1 MGHRA, CDR2 YSYEKL. Trimming took 0 bases from V and 3 from J, leaving 9 bases between them. This CDR3 has 14 amino acids. The CDR3 DNA reads as TGCGCCAGCAGCCAAGATCACACGAACTACGAGCAGTACTTC. Translating it yields CASSQDHTNYEQYF.

V is TRBV28 and J is TRBJ1-3; 9 nucleotides line up with TRBD1. The CDR3 has 18 amino acids. Germline trimming cut 2 bases from V and 1 base from J; bases unmatched to any gene: 9. Germline CDR1 MDHEN, CDR2 SYDVKM. CDR3 sequence (DNA): TGTGCCAGCAGTTTAGACCCCCCGGACAGGGGTTCTGGAAACACCATATATTTT. Protein: CASSLDPPDRGSGNTIYF.

This chain's CDR3 is CASSSPGRSTDTQYF. In DNA form, the CDR3 reads TGTGCCAGTAGCTCCCCAGGGAGGAGCACAGATACGCAGTATTTT. The chain carries TRBV19 and TRBJ2-3; D is possibly TRBD2 (6 bases). This CDR3 region has 15 residues. Germline V gene sequence: CDR1 LNHDA, CDR2 SQIVND (reference sequence). The V end was cut by 6 bases, the J end by 0 bases, with 13 bases between.

The rearrangement uses TRBV7-9 and TRBJ2-7, with D possibly matching TRBD1 (6 bases). Trimming pared 5 bases from V and 5 bases from J, leaving 19 bases between. This CDR3 region has 15 residues. Per germline, CDR1 SEHNR and CDR2 FQNEAQ (reference sequence). The CDR3 sequence is CASSGPILQGHEQYF. The CDR3 region has the DNA TGTGCCAGCAGCGGTCCCATTCTACAGGGTCACGAGCAGTACTTC.

This clone has only one observation. The rearrangement links TRBV4-1 to TRBJ2-1; 10 bases are shared with TRBD2. Germline V gene sequence: CDR1 MGHRA, CDR2 YSYEKL. The V gene end was trimmed by 2 bases and the J gene end by 2 bases; junction bases not matched to a gene: 9. This CDR3 has 18 residues. CDR3 residues: CASSQRASGRSTYNEQFF. The CDR3 DNA is TGCGCCAGCAGCCAACGGGCTAGCGGGAGATCGACCTACAATGAGCAGTTCTTC.

For the CDR3, the DNA is TGTGCCAGCAGCCACCAGGACAGGGAGCTAGCGGCTGTCCCCCATACGCAGTATTTT. This gives the protein CASSHQDRELAAVPHTQYF. The chain is built from TRBV14 and TRBJ2-3; tentative D call: TRBD1 (8 bases). Trimming shortened V by 3 bases and J by 7 bases, and 29 bases separated the two germline ends. The CDR3 covers 19 residues. Germline V gives CDR1 SGHDN, CDR2 FVKESK.

The genes are TRBV5-8 and TRBJ1-5; D ambiguous. This CDR3 region has 12 residues. CDR1 and CDR2 (germline): SGHTS, YDEGEE. Trimming took off 5 bases at V and 5 bases at J, with 8 bases between the two ends. CDR3 amino acids: CASSANHQPQHF. The CDR3 coding sequence is TGTGCCAGCAGTGCCAATCATCAGCCCCAGCATTTT.

J is TRBJ2-7 and V is TRBV5-6; D may be TRBD1 or TRBD2 (5 bases each). This CDR3 is built from 12 residues. Germline assignment: CDR1 SGHDT and CDR2 YYEEEE. The V end lost 4 bases, the J end lost 5 bases, and 10 bases lay between the germline ends. CDR3 sequence reads: CASSLRDHEQYF. CDR3 nucleotide sequence: TGTGCCAGCAGCCTCCGGGACCACGAGCAGTACTTC.

This clone was detected only once. Written as DNA, the CDR3 is TGCGCCAGCAGTGAGAGGGTTGGAACAGATACGCAGTATTTT. It yields the protein CASSERVGTDTQYF. The chain recombines TRBV10-1 with TRBJ2-3; D uncertain. The CDR3 is 14 amino acids. Per germline, CDR1 WNHNN and CDR2 SYGVQD (reference sequence). V was clipped by 2 bases and J by 3 bases, with 9 bases between them.

This clone was recorded once. The chain links TRBV5-3 to TRBJ2-7; D unclear. TRBV5-3 falls under the ORF class, with uncertain function. The CDR3 length is 14 residues. The ends were cut back, 8 bases at V and 0 bases at J, with 15 bases in the middle. CDR3 coding DNA: TGTGCCAGCAGCCCTGGGGTCTACTCCTACGAGCAGTACTTC. As protein: CASSPGVYSYEQYF.

The V call is TRBV27, the J call TRBJ2-1, with 7 positions matching TRBD2. CDR1 MNHEY and CDR2 SMNVEV come from the germline V gene (reference sequence). The length of the CDR3 is 17 residues. With 3 bases clipped from V and 2 bases from J, the junction kept 10 bases outside the gene matches. The CDR3 sequence: CASSFRLARGTYNEQFF. The CDR3 nucleotides read TGTGCCAGCAGTTTTCGACTAGCCCGGGGAACCTACAATGAGCAGTTCTTC.

The V and J genes are TRBV11-2 and TRBJ2-1, with D possibly TRBD1 on 5 matching bases. This CDR3 comprises 15 residues. Germline CDR1 reads SGHAT; CDR2 reads FQNNGV. Trimming took 1 base from V and 1 from J, leaving 8 bases between them. The CDR3 sequence is CASSLVRVSYNEQFF. The CDR3 nucleotides are TGTGCCAGCAGCTTAGTCAGGGTGTCCTACAATGAGCAGTTCTTC. The variable domain in full, with the rest retrieved from reference TRBV11-2 and TRBJ2-1, is EAGVAQSPRYKIIEKRQSVAFWCNPISGHATLYWYQQILGQGPKLLIQFQNNGVVDDSQLPKDRFSAERLKGVDSTLKIQPAKLEDSAVYLCASSLVRVSYNEQFFGPGTRLTVL.

This chain connects TRBV7-2 to TRBJ1-5; D unclear. V dropped 6 bases and J dropped 3 bases, with 9 bases sitting between them. Germline CDR1 is SGHTA and CDR2 is FQGNSA. This CDR3 has 13 residues. The CDR3 DNA follows: TGTGCCAGCAGTGGGCCAAACAATCAGCCCCAGCATTTT. Translated, it gives CASSGPNNQPQHF.

V gene TRBV6-6 combines with J gene TRBJ2-7, with D hard to call. Looked up from germline, CDR1 is MNHNY and CDR2 is SVGAGI (reference sequence). Trimming removed 0 bases at V and 6 bases at J, with 6 bases between. The CDR3 consists of 12 residues. The CDR3 reads CASSYSNGEQYF. Here the CDR3 DNA reads TGTGCCAGCAGTTACTCGAACGGCGAGCAGTACTTC.

As regards this clone: This CDR3 is also generated by other DNA sequences in the sample. The V and J genes are TRBV7-6 and TRBJ2-1; D not certain. Germline V gives CDR1 SGHVS, CDR2 FNYEAQ. This CDR3 contains 12 residues. Trimming pared 0 bases from V and 10 bases from J, leaving 7 bases between. The CDR3 DNA reads TGTGCCAGCAGCTTAGCAAGCAACGAGCAGTTCTTC. Protein product: CASSLASNEQFF.

On this clone itself: One end of the junction is discordant with germline, which a read error may explain. This CDR3 is CASSQLDSSNEQFF. The CDR3 coding sequence is TGCGCCAGCAGCCAACTGGACTCCTCCAATGAGCAGTTCTTC. V is TRBV4-1 and J is TRBJ2-1; tentatively, D is TRBD2 (5 bases). The CDR3 length is 14 residues. Germline CDR1 MGHRA, CDR2 YSYEKL.

The gene calls are TRBV7-9 and TRBJ2-5; the D is unclear. Trimming left V 4 bases short and J 5 bases short, with 17 bases between. CDR1 and CDR2 (germline): SEHNR, FQNEAQ (reference sequence). CDR3 length equals 15 residues. The CDR3 DNA is TGTGCCAGCAGCTCAGGAGACACCCCCTCCGAGACCCAGTACTTC. Protein product: CASSSGDTPSETQYF.

The rearrangement links TRBV30 to TRBJ2-7; D gene ambiguous. The ends were cut back, 3 bases at V and 3 bases at J, with 9 bases in the middle. The CDR3 is 12 residues long. Germline CDR1 reads GTSNPN; CDR2 reads SVGIG (reference sequence). CDR3 loop: CAWRSGRYEQYF. The CDR3 nucleotides are TGTGCCTGGAGGTCCGGGCGCTACGAGCAGTACTTC.

The V call is TRBV28, the J call TRBJ1-4; 11 nucleotides align to TRBD1. The CDR3 consists of 16 residues. CDR1 and CDR2 from the germline V gene are MDHEN and SYDVKM. Trimming removed 6 bases from V and 4 bases from J; junction bases left unmatched: 7. DNA for the CDR3: TGTGCCAGCAGCCTCGGACAGGGGGCAGATAATGAAAAACTGTTTTTT. It specifies CASSLGQGADNEKLFF.

The rearrangement links TRBV11-2 to TRBJ2-1; TRBD2 matches at 8 bases. Germline CDR1 SGHAT, CDR2 FQNNGV. There are 17 residues in the CDR3. V lost 6 bases, J lost 3 bases, and 13 bases stayed unmatched. CDR3 coding DNA: TGTGCCAGCAGTTACCATGCCGGGACTAGAAACTACAATGAGCAGTTCTTC. It specifies CASSYHAGTRNYNEQFF.

The V and J genes are TRBV7-9 and TRBJ2-7; unclear D gene. Trimming cost V 3 bases and J 0 bases, with 3 bases left between them. Germline-derived CDR1 and CDR2 are SEHNR and FQNEAQ (reference sequence). The CDR3 is 12 amino acids. CDR3 coding DNA: TGTGCCAGCAGCTTTGCCTCCTACGAGCAGTACTTC. Residues: CASSFASYEQYF.

The rearrangement joins TRBV4-2 to TRBJ2-7; TRBD2 matches at 8 bases. The CDR3 length is 18 residues. J was trimmed by 3 bases and V by 3 bases; bases with no gene match: 16. Germline values: CDR1 LGHNA, CDR2 YNFKEQ. CDR3 DNA sequence: TGTGCCAGCAGCCACCTCGGAGGCTCCGGGAGGGCCTTCTACGAGCAGTACTTC. This translates into CASSHLGGSGRAFYEQYF.

The chain combines TRBV6-6 with TRBJ2-7; no definite D call. This CDR3 is 15 amino acids long. Germline CDR1 MNHNY, CDR2 SVGAGI (reference sequence). With 2 bases removed from V and 0 bases from J, the gap between germline ends came to 11 bases. The CDR3 DNA reads TGTGCCAGCAGTTACGGGTCGGAAGGCTCCTACGAGCAGTACTTC. Translating gives CASSYGSEGSYEQYF.

The rearrangement joins TRBV27 to TRBJ1-1; D call uncertain. The CDR3 is 14 residues long. V lost 5 bases and J 7 bases, leaving 17 bases between the germline ends. Germline V gene sequence: CDR1 MNHEY, CDR2 SMNVEV (reference sequence). The CDR3 coding sequence is TGTGCCAGCAGTCCATTACAAGTTTTTAGTGAAGCTTTCTTT. This gives the protein CASSPLQVFSEAFF.

The chain employs TRBV7-6 and TRBJ2-7; unclear D gene. The CDR3 totals 13 residues. Germline CDR1 and CDR2: SGHVS and FNYEAQ. V was shortened by 0 bases and J by 6 bases, with 9 bases between the two germline ends. CDR3 protein: CASSLAQTREQYF. CDR3 in DNA: TGTGCCAGCAGCTTAGCGCAGACGCGCGAGCAGTACTTC.